These T cell receptor beta chains were read from a single sample in a study of OX40 agonist ivuxolimab in advanced cancers. TCRdb keeps only in-frame clones here, not all; method: immunoSEQ multiplex PCR. Seen here are roughly 80,000 clones, around 87% observed once, and the top ten hold approximately 0.3%. The sample was CD4+ or CD8+ T cells sorted from blood, taken in a trial of the OX40 agonist ivuxolimab. The receptors here all came from an adult with an advanced solid tumor such as melanoma, head and neck, liver or kidney cancer. Each CDR3 is given without its conserved first and last residue. Fields, in order: D gene, V gene, J gene, CDR3 protein. A D gene is named only where the DNA matches it firmly.

>.|TRBV9|TRBJ2-5
ASSTRGGGETQY
>.|TRBV21-1|TRBJ2-4
ASSLAGGPLNIQY
>TRBD2|TRBV5-4|TRBJ2-3
ASSRLADSTDTQY
>.|TRBV7-7|TRBJ2-5
ASSRTFEGTQY
>.|TRBV7-3|TRBJ1-6
ASSRYRDSPLH
>TRBD2|TRBV5-1|TRBJ2-7
ASSFILASGRISYEQY
>.|TRBV7-2|TRBJ2-1
ASSLTRHNEQF
>.|TRBV7-2|TRBJ1-1
ASSPGGNTEAF
>TRBD1|TRBV27|TRBJ2-7
ASSRGTGGYEQY
>.|TRBV5-1|TRBJ2-4
ASSLSPGPTNIQY
>.|TRBV9|TRBJ2-5
ASSVGGAQETQY
>.|TRBV6-5|TRBJ1-1
ASSYGRNTEAF
>.|TRBV11-2|TRBJ1-3
ASSPGNTIY
>TRBD2|TRBV7-2|TRBJ2-3
ASSLSPGGYTDTQY
>.|TRBV18|TRBJ1-5
ASSSPDRSSNQPQH
>.|TRBV29-1|TRBJ1-3
SVVPFRGERNTIY
>.|TRBV5-6|TRBJ2-7
ASSFQVSSEQY
>.|TRBV19|TRBJ1-2
ASSRARQNNYGYT
>.|TRBV5-6|TRBJ1-1
ASSLDGRNTEAF
>TRBD1|TRBV30|TRBJ2-6
AFLPGQGLSGANVLT
>.|TRBV11-2|TRBJ2-2
ASSQPPSVANTGELF
>.|TRBV11-1|TRBJ2-3
ASSSSRVRDTQY
>TRBD1|TRBV19|TRBJ2-7
ASSIGTAPYEQY
>TRBD1|TRBV7-9|TRBJ1-2
ASSRLWTGGPGYT